A selection of T cell receptor beta chains follows, all from one sample in a study of OX40 agonist ivuxolimab in advanced cancers. Here immunoSEQ multiplex PCR was the method, and the copy in TCRdb shows in-frame clones only, minus some. The sample lists about 74,000 clones, 88% occurring once. Source: CD4+ or CD8+ T cells sorted from blood, taken in a trial of the OX40 agonist ivuxolimab. These receptors were taken from an adult with an advanced solid tumor such as melanoma, head and neck, liver or kidney cancer. The CDR3 runs from the conserved cysteine through the conserved F or W. The D gene is left open where the match is weak. Clone size, where shown, is once, few, many, or a class for clones that have expanded.

>few|TRBJ2-7|TRBV27|18|TRBD1
CASSLGGRGQGYSYEQYF
TGTGCCAGCAGTTTAGGGGGCAGGGGGCAGGGTTACTCTTACGAGCAGTACTTC
>NA|TRBJ2-5|TRBV5-6|14|NA
CASSLLGEKETQYF
TGTGCCAGCAGCTTGTTGGGAGAAAAAGAGACCCAGTACTTC
>once|TRBJ2-7|TRBV28|15|NA
CASSSRAGSPYEQYF
TGTGCCAGCAGCTCTAGGGCGGGGTCCCCCTACGAGCAGTACTTC
>NA|TRBJ1-2|TRBV28|13|NA
CASRVGGARGYTF
TGTGCCAGCCGGGTAGGGGGGGCGCGGGGCTACACCTTC
>NA|TRBJ2-7|TRBV28|12|TRBD1
CASGDRGSEQYF
TGTGCCAGCGGGGACAGGGGTAGCGAGCAGTACTTC
>NA|TRBJ2-3|TRBV28|16|NA
CASGDPRGSSTDTQYF
TGTGCCAGCGGGGATCCTCGCGGTTCTAGCACAGATACGCAGTATTTT
>many|TRBJ2-7|TRBV11-2|12|NA
CASKGRSYEQYF
TGTGCCAGCAAGGGACGGTCCTACGAGCAGTACTTC
>NA|TRBJ1-2|TRBV28|15|NA
CASSSPPAGQASYTF
TGTGCCAGCAGTTCCCCCCCGGCAGGGCAGGCCTCTTACACCTTC
>few|TRBJ1-5|TRBV7-2|14|TRBD1
CASSLWTGGQPQHF
TGTGCCAGCAGCTTATGGACAGGGGGTCAGCCCCAGCATTTT
>once|TRBJ2-5|TRBV7-2|14|NA
CASSADRRQETQYF
TGTGCCAGCAGCGCAGACAGACGGCAAGAGACCCAGTACTTC
>NA|TRBJ1-1|TRBV5-1|13|NA
CASSLSANTEAFF
TGCGCCAGCAGCTTGTCGGCGAACACTGAAGCTTTCTTT
>NA|TRBJ2-7|TRBV11-2|15|NA
CASSLALLDFYEQYF
TGTGCCAGCAGCTTAGCACTGTTGGACTTCTACGAGCAGTACTTC
>NA|TRBJ2-7|TRBV28|16|NA
CASSWGFTSSSYEQYF
TGTGCCAGCAGTTGGGGGTTCACAAGCAGCTCCTACGAGCAGTACTTC
>NA|TRBJ1-4|TRBV7-2|15|NA
CASSLGDSQNEKLFF
TGTGCCAGCAGCTTAGGTGACAGCCAAAATGAAAAACTGTTTTTT
>NA|TRBJ2-1|TRBV4-2|16|TRBD2
CASSSLLAVGYNEQFF
TGTGCCAGCAGCTCCCTACTAGCGGTTGGATACAATGAGCAGTTCTTC
>NA|TRBJ1-5|TRBV25-1|15|NA
CASSEWSGENQPQHF
TGTGCCAGCAGTGAATGGTCAGGAGAAAATCAGCCCCAGCATTTT
>NA|TRBJ1-1|TRBV28|15|NA
CASSLRATVGTEAFF
TGTGCCAGCAGTTTACGCGCGACAGTCGGCACTGAAGCTTTCTTT
>NA|TRBJ2-4|TRBV6-4|14|TRBD1
CASSPTGGNSIQYF
TGTGCCAGCAGCCCGACAGGGGGGAATTCCATTCAGTACTTC
>NA|TRBJ2-5|TRBV5-1|17|TRBD2
CASSLGSGGLYQETQYF
TGCGCCAGCAGCTTGGGGAGTGGGGGACTATACCAAGAGACCCAGTACTTC
>NA|TRBJ2-1|TRBV21-1|15|NA
CASSYSGTSYNEQFF
TGTGCCAGCAGCTATAGCGGGACCTCCTACAATGAGCAGTTCTTC
>NA|TRBJ2-7|TRBV2|11|NA
CASIRGGEQYF
TGTGCCAGCATCAGGGGTGGGGAGCAGTACTTC
>NA|TRBJ2-1|TRBV7-2|15|TRBD2
CASSLASGTVDEQFF
TGTGCCAGCAGCTTAGCCAGCGGGACTGTCGATGAGCAGTTCTTC
>NA|TRBJ2-7|TRBV4-2|14|TRBD1
CASSLPGGRHEQYF
TGTGCCAGCAGCTTGCCAGGGGGTAGGCACGAGCAGTACTTC
>NA|TRBJ2-2|TRBV5-6|14|NA
CASRDGLGAGELFF
TGTGCCAGTAGGGACGGGCTTGGGGCCGGGGAGCTGTTTTTT
>once|TRBJ1-1|TRBV29-1|12|TRBD1
CSAGTGNTEAFF
TGCAGCGCCGGGACAGGGAACACTGAAGCTTTCTTT
>NA|TRBJ1-5|TRBV5-1|15|NA
CASSRDGAGNQPQHF
TGCGCCAGCAGCCGCGACGGGGCTGGCAATCAGCCCCAGCATTTT
>NA|TRBJ2-3|TRBV19|14|NA
CASSRDTVTDTQYF
TGTGCCAGTAGCCGGGACACTGTCACAGATACGCAGTATTTT
>NA|TRBJ2-5|TRBV6-5|14|NA
CASSYTDLQETQYF
TGTGCCAGCAGTTACACGGACTTACAAGAGACCCAGTACTTC
>NA|TRBJ2-5|TRBV4-1|14|NA
CASSQGTAQETQYF
TGCGCCAGCAGCCAAGGGACAGCTCAAGAGACCCAGTACTTC
>once|TRBJ2-1|TRBV6-5|13|NA
CASSSPIGPEQFF
TGTGCCAGCAGTTCGCCGATCGGGCCTGAGCAGTTCTTC
>NA|TRBJ2-5|TRBV9|14|TRBD2
CASSVGGREETQYF
TGTGCCAGCAGCGTTGGCGGGAGGGAAGAGACCCAGTACTTC
>once|TRBJ2-1|TRBV5-5|14|NA
CASSLIIARNEQFF
TGTGCCAGCAGCTTGATAATAGCTCGCAATGAGCAGTTCTTC
>NA|TRBJ1-3|TRBV7-8|14|NA
CASSLGGSGNTIYF
TGTGCCAGCAGCTTGGGGGGATCTGGAAACACCATATATTTT
>NA|TRBJ2-7|TRBV29-1|14|TRBD1
CSVDDRTGGREQYF
TGCAGCGTTGACGATAGGACAGGGGGTCGCGAGCAGTACTTC
>NA|TRBJ2-2|TRBV11-3|12|NA
CASSRNTGELFF
TGTGCCAGCAGCCGGAACACCGGGGAGCTGTTTTTT
>NA|TRBJ2-1|TRBV27|17|TRBD2
CASTPYGRAGSYNEQFF
TGTGCCAGCACCCCGTACGGGAGGGCCGGGTCCTACAATGAGCAGTTCTTC
>NA|TRBJ1-1|TRBV6-6|13|TRBD1
CASRGTGSTEAFF
TGTGCCAGCAGAGGGACAGGGTCCACTGAAGCTTTCTTT
>NA|TRBJ1-2|TRBV6-5|13|TRBD1
CASRAGQVYGYTF
TGTGCCAGCAGGGCGGGACAGGTCTATGGCTACACCTTC
>NA|TRBJ1-5|TRBV21-1|17|NA
CASSTHRTGVWPTPQHF
TGTGCCAGCAGCACTCATAGGACAGGGGTTTGGCCGACGCCCCAGCATTTT
>NA|TRBJ1-1|TRBV10-2|16|TRBD1
CASSNRDRGGGTEAFF
TGCGCCAGCAGTAATCGGGACAGGGGAGGTGGGACTGAAGCTTTCTTT
>NA|TRBJ2-6|TRBV2|15|NA
CASIPRQSGANVLTF
TGTGCCAGCATCCCCCGACAGAGTGGGGCCAACGTCCTGACTTTC
>once|TRBJ1-2|TRBV19|12|NA
CASRPALGGYTF
TGTGCCAGTCGGCCGGCCTTGGGTGGCTACACCTTC
>NA|TRBJ2-1|TRBV7-2|18|TRBD2
CASSLGLAGGISYNEQFF
TGTGCCAGCAGCTTGGGACTAGCGGGTGGCATCTCCTACAATGAGCAGTTCTTC
>NA|TRBJ2-7|TRBV9|16|NA
CASSSTGDVGLYEQYF
TGTGCCAGCAGCTCCACCGGGGACGTGGGTCTCTACGAGCAGTACTTC
>NA|TRBJ1-1|TRBV28|12|NA
CASQEAVFEAFF
TGTGCCAGCCAAGAGGCCGTATTTGAAGCTTTCTTT